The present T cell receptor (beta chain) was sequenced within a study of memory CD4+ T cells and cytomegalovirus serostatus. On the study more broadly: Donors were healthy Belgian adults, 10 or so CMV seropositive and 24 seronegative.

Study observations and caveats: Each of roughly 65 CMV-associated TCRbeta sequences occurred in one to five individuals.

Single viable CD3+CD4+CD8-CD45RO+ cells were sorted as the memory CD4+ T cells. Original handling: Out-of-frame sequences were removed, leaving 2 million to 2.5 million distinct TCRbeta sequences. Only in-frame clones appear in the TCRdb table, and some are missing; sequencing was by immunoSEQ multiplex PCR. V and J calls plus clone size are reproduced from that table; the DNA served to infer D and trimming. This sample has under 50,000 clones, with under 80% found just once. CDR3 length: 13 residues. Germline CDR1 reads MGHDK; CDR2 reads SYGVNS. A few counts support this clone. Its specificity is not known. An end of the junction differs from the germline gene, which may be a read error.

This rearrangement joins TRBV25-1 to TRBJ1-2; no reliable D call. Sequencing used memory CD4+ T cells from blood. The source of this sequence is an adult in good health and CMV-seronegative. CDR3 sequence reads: CASSGEGGRDIFF. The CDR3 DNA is TGTGCCAGCAGTGGGGAAGGAGGGAGGGATATTTTCTTC.